Described below is a single TCR beta chain sequence and its context. Its antigen is not known. When sampled, the donors appeared nominally healthy, though they likely had unrecorded immune exposures. The data belong to a study of cytomegalovirus exposure and HLA in healthy donors. The PCR contained 60 Vbeta and 13 Jbeta primers. Libraries were prepared by immunoSEQ multiplex PCR; TCRdb keeps only in-frame clonotypes and omits some of them. The table has about 140,000 clones, roughly 80% seen once. Findings and limits, study-wide: Serostatus for CMV was the only available immune exposure information. A later analysis found TCR association rates differed by HLA locus, highest for DRB1 and lowest for HLA-C. A prior analysis recorded that most TCR beta V segments were productive about 90% or about 30% of the time.

The CDR3 has 15 amino acids. CDR1 is SGHNT and CDR2 is YENEEA in the germline V gene. V was shortened by 0 bases and J by 0 bases, with 8 bases between the two germline ends. The chain recombines TRBV11-3 with TRBJ1-1; a possible D gene is TRBD1 (6 bases). The specimen was PBMCs. The clonotype originates from a female donor in good health and CMV-seronegative. The DNA for the CDR3 is TGTGCCAGCAGCTTAGATACAGGGCTGAACACTGAAGCTTTCTTT. Its protein is CASSLDTGLNTEAFF.